Listed below are T cell receptor beta chains from one sample, sequenced in a study of early T cells in non-severe SARS-CoV-2 infection. From the 5' RACE reads, TCRdb called clonotypes with MiXCR, one entry per CDR3 protein. Of more than 50,000 distinct CDR3 sequences listed, 10% to 15% were seen once; the top ten hold roughly 1.4%. The sequencing used whole blood, collected at baseline. Receptor source: an adult who was a healthcare worker with PCR-confirmed SARS-CoV-2 infection or an uninfected control (not recorded which). CDR3s include the opening cysteine and the closing phenylalanine or tryptophan. D genes are given only for firm matches. The size of a clone is reported for some rows only, either as once, few or many, or as a class for expanded clones.

>TRBV3-1|.|TRBJ1-1|many
TGTGCCAGCAGGCCCCGCGGAGGCACTGAAGCTTTCTTT
CASRPRGGTEAFF
>TRBV29-1|.|TRBJ2-2|.
TGCAGCGTTTTGGCGGCAGAAACCATCACCGGGGAGCTGTTTTTT
CSVLAAETITGELFF
>TRBV29-1|TRBD1|TRBJ1-1|few
TGCAGCGCGGGACAGGGGAACACTGAAGCTTTCTTT
CSAGQGNTEAFF
>TRBV7-9|.|TRBJ1-6|many
TGTGCCAGCAGCTTAGGTGAAATGGATTCACCCCTCCACTTT
CASSLGEMDSPLHF
>TRBV29-1|TRBD2|TRBJ2-1|many
TGCAGCGTTGAAGACCCCTTAAACCCCGGGACTAGCGGGGGGGGTGATGAGCAGTTCTTC
CSVEDPLNPGTSGGGDEQFF
>TRBV11-2|TRBD2|TRBJ2-1|few
TGTGCCAGCAGAGGGACTAGCGGGGGTCCCTACAATGAGCAGTTCTTC
CASRGTSGGPYNEQFF
>TRBV7-2|.|TRBJ1-1|.
TGTGCCAGCAGCCGAACCGGGACACATGGCGGCACTGAAGCTTTCTTT
CASSRTGTHGGTEAFF
>TRBV20-1|TRBD2|TRBJ2-5|few
TGCAGTGCGTTCCCTGGGGGGGACCAAGAGACCCAGTACTTC
CSAFPGGDQETQYF
>TRBV27|TRBD1|TRBJ1-1|.
TGTGCCAGCACACCGGGACAGAAATCCACTGAAGCTTTCTTT
CASTPGQKSTEAFF
>TRBV6-2/TRBV6-3|TRBD2|TRBJ2-7|few
TGTGCCAGCAGTCCCATCCGGCGAGGCGGGAGCGAGCAGTACTTC
CASSPIRRGGSEQYF
>TRBV15|.|TRBJ2-2|few
TGTGCCACCAGCAGAGATCTTTCCTTGGCGAACACCGGGGAGCTGTTTTTT
CATSRDLSLANTGELFF
>TRBV6-4|.|TRBJ1-5|many
TGTGCCAGCAGTGCCGTGGGGGGTGGCAATCAGCCCCAGCATTTT
CASSAVGGGNQPQHF
>TRBV2|.|TRBJ1-2|many
TGTGCCAGCAGTGACGGGAGTAACTATGGCTACACCTTC
CASSDGSNYGYTF
>TRBV28|.|TRBJ1-1|few
TGTGCCAGCAGTCCTCCGACGGAGTTGACTGAAGCTTTCTTT
CASSPPTELTEAFF
>TRBV7-2|.|TRBJ2-7|.
TGTGCCAGCAGCTCCTATCAGGGCGAGACCTACGAGCAGTACTTC
CASSSYQGETYEQYF
>TRBV5-6|.|TRBJ2-7|.
TGTGCCAGCAGCCCCGTGGACAGCGATCCTACTAGACAGTACTTC
CASSPVDSDPTRQYF
>TRBV2|.|TRBJ2-7|.
TGTGCCAGCAGTTCCCACGGGGGCAGGGATTCCTACGAGCAGTACTTC
CASSSHGGRDSYEQYF
>TRBV28|.|TRBJ1-1|few
TGTGCCAGCAGTCCCCCGGCGCCTGAAGCTTTCTTT
CASSPPAPEAFF
>TRBV20-1|TRBD2|TRBJ2-1|.
TGCAGTGCTACCCCCCCGGGAGGGGTTACCTACAATGAGCAGTTCTTC
CSATPPGGVTYNEQFF
>TRBV18|.|TRBJ2-4|.
TGTGCCAGCTCACCGTCGGGACAAGGGAGGAACATTCAGTACTTC
CASSPSGQGRNIQYF
>TRBV7-2|.|TRBJ2-7|.
TGTGCCAGCAGCCTACGCGGACCCTCCTACGAGCAGTACTTC
CASSLRGPSYEQYF
>TRBV3-1|.|TRBJ2-5|many
TGTGCCAGCAGCTCAAGGACCCGGGAGTTTGAGACCCAGTACTTC
CASSSRTREFETQYF
>TRBV19|.|TRBJ1-2|many
TGTGCCAGTAGTATGATGGGGATAAGGGGCTACACCTTC
CASSMMGIRGYTF
>TRBV10-3|TRBD1|TRBJ2-7|many
TGTGCCATCACCACGGACAGGGGGGTCCACGAGCAGTACTTC
CAITTDRGVHEQYF
>TRBV28|.|TRBJ2-5|few
TGTGCCAGCAGTTTGGGGCATGGAAGAAAAGAGACCCAGTACTTC
CASSLGHGRKETQYF
>TRBV30|.|TRBJ1-2|many
TGTGCCCAGGCAGAGGCTAACTATGGCTACACCTTC
CAQAEANYGYTF
>TRBV7-9|.|TRBJ1-5|.
TGTGCCAGCAGCTTCTCAGGGCTCAATCAGCCCCAGCATTTT
CASSFSGLNQPQHF
>TRBV6-5|.|TRBJ1-6|many
TGTGCCAGCACCATAGCCGTCCGGTATAATTCACCCCTCCACTTT
CASTIAVRYNSPLHF
>TRBV7-9|TRBD2|TRBJ2-7|.
TGTGTCAGCAGCTCGCCCGTGGGGGGGTTCTGGGAGCAGTACTTC
CVSSSPVGGFWEQYF
>TRBV19|.|TRBJ1-1|.
TGTGCCAGTAGTATAGTGAATGAAGCTTTCTTT
CASSIVNEAFF
>TRBV6-6|.|TRBJ2-2|few
TGTGCCAGCAGTAACATATACGGGGCCCGAAGGTCCGGGGAGCTGTTTTTT
CASSNIYGARRSGELFF
>TRBV5-5|TRBD1|TRBJ2-7|few
TGTGCCAGCATCCCTCGGGGGACAGGAGCCTACGAGCAGTACTTC
CASIPRGTGAYEQYF
>TRBV29-1|.|TRBJ2-7|.
TGCAGCGTTGGCGGGCAGGGGGGACCCGGCGAGCAGTACTTC
CSVGGQGGPGEQYF
>TRBV15|.|TRBJ1-5|.
TGTGCCACCAGCGGATCAGGGGGCAATCAGCCCCAGCATTTT
CATSGSGGNQPQHF
>TRBV18|.|TRBJ2-3|.
TGTGCCAGCTCACCACCGGAGGCGAGCACAGATACGCAGTATTTT
CASSPPEASTDTQYF
>TRBV27|.|TRBJ1-2|.
TGTGCCAGCAGTTTCCAGGGATCCTATGGCTACACCTTC
CASSFQGSYGYTF
>TRBV11-2|.|TRBJ1-1|.
TGTGCCAGCAGCGCCCAAATGAACACTGAAGCTTTCTTT
CASSAQMNTEAFF
>TRBV10-2|.|TRBJ2-3|few
TGCGCCAGCAGTGATCCTCCATCGGATACGCAGTATTTT
CASSDPPSDTQYF
>TRBV6-2/TRBV6-3|.|TRBJ1-1|.
TGTGCCAGCAGTTTCCGCCCCCACAGAAAGAACACTGAAGCTTTCTTT
CASSFRPHRKNTEAFF
>TRBV12-3/TRBV12-4|.|TRBJ1-2|.
TGTGCCGTCCCCCCGGGGGTGAACTATGGCTACACCTTC
CAVPPGVNYGYTF
>TRBV6-4|.|TRBJ2-3|few
TGTGCCAGCAGTGACTCCAGCCTCCCCACAGATACGCAGTATTTT
CASSDSSLPTDTQYF
>TRBV29-1|.|TRBJ2-5|once
TGCAGCGCCGACGGACTTCAACAAGAGACCCAGTACTTC
CSADGLQQETQYF
>TRBV6-2/TRBV6-3|.|TRBJ2-1|once
TGTGCCAGCAGTTACCTGAGGGGGAAGCAGAATGAGCAGTTCTTC
CASSYLRGKQNEQFF
>TRBV7-6|TRBD2|TRBJ2-1|.
TGTGCCAGCAGCTTAGCGGGGGGGAACCTGGCTTACGATGAGCAGTTCTTC
CASSLAGGNLAYDEQFF
>TRBV2|.|TRBJ1-2|.
TGTGCCAGCAGACGGGACTCCCAGGGCTATGGCTACACCTTC
CASRRDSQGYGYTF
>TRBV5-1|.|TRBJ2-7|.
TGCGCCAGCAGCTTGGCATTAGGAAACAGCCTCTACGAGCAGTACTTC
CASSLALGNSLYEQYF
>TRBV6-2/TRBV6-3|.|TRBJ2-1|few
TGTGCCAGCAGTGTTGGGACAGCGGGCGATGAGCAGTTCTTC
CASSVGTAGDEQFF
>TRBV5-4|TRBD2|TRBJ2-7|few
TGTGCCAGCAGCAGTAGCGGGAGCTCCTACGAGCAGTACTTC
CASSSSGSSYEQYF
>TRBV30|.|TRBJ2-7|few
TGTGCCCAAACCCCGACAGGAGCCCGCGAGCAGTACTTC
CAQTPTGAREQYF
>TRBV30|.|TRBJ1-1|.
TGTGCCTGGAGTGGTCGAGGCGGGACCATGAACACTGAAGCTTTCTTT
CAWSGRGGTMNTEAFF
>TRBV7-9|.|TRBJ2-7|.
TGTGCCAGCAGCTTTACCCTCACTAGCTCTACCTACGAGCAGTACTTC
CASSFTLTSSTYEQYF
>TRBV12-3/TRBV12-4|TRBD1|TRBJ2-5|few
TGTGCCAGCACCCCGGGGTGGGGCAGGGGGTACCAAGAGACCCAGTACTTC
CASTPGWGRGYQETQYF
>TRBV5-1|TRBD1|TRBJ2-2|many
TGCGCCAGCAGCTCCACAGGGGCCGGGGAGCTGTTTTTT
CASSSTGAGELFF
>TRBV20-1|.|TRBJ2-4|many
TGCAGTGCTAGTAGGCAGGGGATAGCCAAAAACATTCAGTACTTC
CSASRQGIAKNIQYF
>TRBV4-2|.|TRBJ1-1|few
TGTGCCAGCAGCCTTCGGGCCCCGAACACTGAAGCTTTCTTT
CASSLRAPNTEAFF
>TRBV12-3/TRBV12-4|.|TRBJ1-5|few
TGTGCCAGCAGTTTAAACGAGCTACAGCCCCAGCATTTT
CASSLNELQPQHF
>TRBV30|.|TRBJ2-5|.
TGTGCCTGGAGAGGGGGGGGAGAGACCCAGTACTTC
CAWRGGGETQYF
>TRBV7-2|TRBD2|TRBJ2-5|few
TGTGCCAGCAGCCATACACTAGCGGGAGACCGGGAGACCCAGTACTTC
CASSHTLAGDRETQYF
>TRBV5-6|.|TRBJ2-3|.
TGTGCCAGCAGCTTGGACAGGGACACAGATACGCAGTATTTT
CASSLDRDTDTQYF